Listed here are 20 T cell receptor beta chains from one sample, sequenced in a study of human T cells and chemical hapten exposure. TCRdb processed the RACE reads anew with MiXCR; each CDR3 protein has one entry. The sample has over 100,000 distinct CDR3 sequences; 9% to 9.5% are singletons. Stated time point: patch test 2, 6 weeks after DPC sensitization. Treatment specified: therapeutic diphenylcyclopropenone sensitization with weekly scalp DPC. The sample consisted of whole blood, taken in connection with sensitization to the hapten diphenylcyclopropenone (DPC). The receptors stem from a woman aged 35 to 49 with alopecia areata. Some clones in this sample may be carry-over from other donors' samples.

The sample holds many counts of this clonotype. The chain carries TRBV12-3 or TRBV12-4 and TRBJ2-3, with a weak D call TRBD1 (6 bases). The ends were cut back, 1 base at V and 3 bases at J, with 11 bases in the middle. The CDR3 totals 15 residues. CDR3 sequence reads: CASSLVQGLTDTQYF. DNA of the CDR3: TGTGCCAGCAGTTTAGTACAGGGTCTGACAGATACGCAGTATTTT.

The J gene is TRBJ2-5, the V gene TRBV28; no definite D call. Germline-derived CDR1 and CDR2 are MDHEN and SYDVKM. With 2 bases removed from V and 0 bases from J, the gap between germline ends came to 10 bases. The CDR3 consists of 15 residues. Written as DNA, the CDR3 is TGTGCCAGCAGTTTAGACCGGATGTACCAAGAGACCCAGTACTTC. Amino acids: CASSLDRMYQETQYF.

This clonotype was seen more than once but under ten times. The J gene is TRBJ2-2, the V gene TRBV20-1; 8 bases agree with TRBD1. The CDR3 has 17 residues. Germline CDR1 reads DFQATT; CDR2 reads SNEGSKA (reference sequence). After removal of 3 bases from V and 5 bases from J, the junction contained 14 bases not matched to a gene. CDR3 in amino acids: CSASGIGDRGLTGELFF. The CDR3, as DNA: TGCAGTGCTAGCGGGATTGGCGACAGGGGATTGACCGGGGAGCTGTTTTTT.

The J gene is TRBJ2-1, the V gene TRBV5-4; TRBD2 might be the D (6 bases). Germline V gene data show CDR1 as SGHNT and CDR2 as YYREEE (reference sequence). The CDR3 is made up of 13 amino acids. The V end was cut by 4 bases, the J end by 8 bases, with 13 bases between. CDR3: CASSRERADEQFF. CDR3 bases: TGTGCCAGCAGCCGGGAGAGGGCCGATGAGCAGTTCTTC. Using reference TRBV5-4 and TRBJ2-1 for the parts outside the CDR3, the full variable domain is ETGVTQSPTHLIKTRGQQVTLRCSSQSGHNTVSWYQQALGQGPQFIFQYYREEENGRGNFPPRFSGLQFPNYSSELNVNALELDDSALYLCASSRERADEQFFGPGTRLTVL.

This clonotype was detected a few times. The rearrangement uses TRBV29-1 and TRBJ1-1; 9 nucleotides line up with TRBD1. Germline assignment: CDR1 SQVTM and CDR2 ANQGSEA. V shed 4 bases, J shed 5 bases, and the junction held 11 bases outside the gene matches. The CDR3 runs 15 residues. The CDR3 region is CSVAPGTGTVTEAFF. CDR3 nucleotide sequence: TGCAGCGTTGCCCCCGGGACAGGGACTGTAACTGAAGCTTTCTTT.

This clonotype was observed a few times. The chain joins TRBV7-6 to TRBJ2-1; 9 bases agree with TRBD2. CDR3 size: 15 residues. CDR1 and CDR2 from the germline V gene are SGHVS and FNYEAQ. The J segment lost 6 bases and the V segment lost 5 bases, leaving 8 bases of the junction unmatched. The CDR3 spells CASSISAGGTNEQFF. The CDR3 bases are TGTGCCAGCAGCATCTCAGCGGGGGGTACCAATGAGCAGTTCTTC.

At least ten counts were recorded for this clonotype. The V and J genes are TRBV19 and TRBJ1-2; maybe TRBD1 (5 bases). V was shortened by 3 bases and J by 7 bases, with 9 bases between the two germline ends. Germline CDR1 reads LNHDA; CDR2 reads SQIVND (reference sequence). The CDR3 consists of 12 residues. The CDR3 protein is CASSIGAGGYTF. The CDR3 DNA reads TGTGCCAGTAGTATCGGGGCAGGTGGCTACACCTTC.

V gene TRBV4-2 combines with J gene TRBJ2-7; possibly TRBD2 for D (7 bases). V lost 4 bases to trimming and J lost 2 bases, with 21 bases between them. CDR3 size: 17 residues. The germline V gene has CDR1 LGHNA and CDR2 YNFKEQ. This CDR3 reads CASSLAVVTGGTYEQYF. CDR3 coding DNA: TGTGCCAGCAGCCTCGCTGTTGTGACGGGGGGCACCTACGAGCAGTACTTC.

This clonotype was seen only a few times. This rearrangement joins TRBV28 to TRBJ2-7, with 12 bases identical to TRBD2. The ends lost 8 bases at V and 6 bases at J; junction bases unmatched: 8. The CDR3 extends over 14 amino acids. Germline CDR1 MDHEN, CDR2 SYDVKM. CDR3 in amino acids: CASATTSGGPEQYF. In DNA, the CDR3 is TGTGCCAGCGCGACTACTAGCGGGGGGCCCGAGCAGTACTTC.

The table lists this clonotype with a few counts. This chain links TRBV12-3 or TRBV12-4 with TRBJ2-2; 7 nucleotides match TRBD2. V was pared by 6 bases and J by 7 bases, with 8 bases of the junction left unmatched. The CDR3 contains 14 residues. CDR3 bases: TGTGCCAGCAGCCGCGGGGGAAGGGGCGGGGAGCTGTTTTTT. It translates to CASSRGGRGGELFF.

This clonotype came up many times. J is TRBJ2-1 and V is TRBV2; tentative D call: TRBD1 (6 bases). The germline V and J ends were trimmed by 5 bases and 8 bases, with 10 bases remaining between them. The CDR3 consists of 12 residues. Germline V lookup: CDR1 SNHLY, CDR2 FYNNEI. The CDR3 coding sequence is TGTGCCAGCAGTCCACAGGGTTATGAGCAGTTCTTC. Amino acid sequence: CASSPQGYEQFF.

Only a few counts were recorded for this clonotype. J is TRBJ2-7 and V is TRBV20-1; possible D gene TRBD1, 6 bases. The CDR3 contains 15 residues. Trimming took 0 bases from V and 1 from J, leaving 13 bases between them. The germline CDR1 and CDR2 sequences are DFQATT and SNEGSKA (reference sequence). The CDR3 DNA sequence: TGCAGTGCTAGAGATTTGCAGGGGTCTTCCTACGAGCAGTACTTC. It specifies CSARDLQGSSYEQYF.

This clonotype was recorded at least ten times. The chain combines TRBV6-2 or TRBV6-3 with TRBJ2-7, with 8 nucleotides matching TRBD1. Trimming took 6 bases from V and 6 from J; bases not matched to a gene: 7. This CDR3 comprises 13 residues. Germline V gene data show CDR1 as MNHEY and CDR2 as SVGEGT. The CDR3 is CASRPTGVGEQYF. Written as DNA, the CDR3 is TGTGCCAGCAGACCGACAGGGGTCGGCGAGCAGTACTTC.

The chain couples TRBV28 to TRBJ2-5; 8 bases are shared with TRBD1. Germline CDR1 reads MDHEN; CDR2 reads SYDVKM. Germline trimming cut 3 bases from V and 4 bases from J; bases unmatched to any gene: 7. CDR3 length: 15 residues. This CDR3 is CASSFYQGATETQYF. The CDR3 DNA follows: TGTGCCAGCAGTTTTTATCAGGGGGCAACAGAGACCCAGTACTTC.

There are many counts of this clonotype. The rearrangement links TRBV6-6 to TRBJ1-4; 7 positions match TRBD1. The germline V gene has CDR1 MNHNY and CDR2 SVGAGI (reference sequence). With 8 bases clipped from V and 0 bases from J, the junction kept 6 bases outside the gene matches. This CDR3 spans 15 amino acids. CDR3 loop: CASGGQETTNEKLFF. Written as DNA, the CDR3 is TGTGCCAGCGGCGGACAGGAAACAACTAATGAAAAACTGTTTTTT.

This clonotype was counted a few times. The chain employs TRBV6-2 or TRBV6-3 and TRBJ1-3, with TRBD1 as a possible D gene (5 bases). Germline CDR1 reads MNHEY; CDR2 reads SVGEGT. Trimming removed 5 bases from V and 0 bases from J, with 17 bases in between. CDR3 length equals 17 residues. The CDR3 DNA sequence: TGTGCCAGCAGTGCGAGGCGAGGGGTCCGCTCTGGAAACACCATATATTTT. Its protein product is CASSARRGVRSGNTIYF.

The chain uses TRBV5-6 and TRBJ1-1; 12 nucleotides agree with TRBD1. Germline V gene lookup returns CDR1 SGHDT and CDR2 YYEEEE. This CDR3 spans 18 amino acids. The junction had 14 bases not matched to a gene; V was cut back by 6 bases and J by 2 bases. CDR3 nucleotides: TGTGCCAGCAAATACGGGACAGGGGGCGATTCTCTTAACACTGAAGCTTTCTTT. The encoded protein is CASKYGTGGDSLNTEAFF.

This clonotype has a count of ten or more. The chain joins TRBV12-3 or TRBV12-4 to TRBJ1-2; D gene unclear. V was shortened by 3 bases and J by 0 bases, with 5 bases between the two germline ends. The CDR3 spans 13 residues. The DNA for the CDR3 is TGTGCCAGCAGTTTCGGGACTAACTATGGCTACACCTTC. It yields the protein CASSFGTNYGYTF.

This clonotype was counted ten times or more. The chain carries TRBV29-1 and TRBJ1-2; D gene ambiguous. The CDR3 is made up of 13 amino acids. Germline CDR1 is SQVTM and CDR2 is ANQGSEA. V lost 4 bases and J 1 base, leaving 10 bases between the germline ends. CDR3 DNA: TGCAGCGTTGGGCTCGGGATTAACTATGGCTACACCTTC. Encoded protein: CSVGLGINYGYTF.

This chain joins TRBV4-1 and TRBJ1-4, with D tentatively TRBD1 (6 bases). The CDR3 runs to 16 residues. V gave up 3 bases and J gave up 6 bases, with 17 bases separating them. Germline-derived CDR1 and CDR2 are MGHRA and YSYEKL. In DNA form, the CDR3 reads TGCGCCAGCAGCCAGCCGGGGGGCCATGGGGATGAAAAACTGTTTTTT. Translating it yields CASSQPGGHGDEKLFF.